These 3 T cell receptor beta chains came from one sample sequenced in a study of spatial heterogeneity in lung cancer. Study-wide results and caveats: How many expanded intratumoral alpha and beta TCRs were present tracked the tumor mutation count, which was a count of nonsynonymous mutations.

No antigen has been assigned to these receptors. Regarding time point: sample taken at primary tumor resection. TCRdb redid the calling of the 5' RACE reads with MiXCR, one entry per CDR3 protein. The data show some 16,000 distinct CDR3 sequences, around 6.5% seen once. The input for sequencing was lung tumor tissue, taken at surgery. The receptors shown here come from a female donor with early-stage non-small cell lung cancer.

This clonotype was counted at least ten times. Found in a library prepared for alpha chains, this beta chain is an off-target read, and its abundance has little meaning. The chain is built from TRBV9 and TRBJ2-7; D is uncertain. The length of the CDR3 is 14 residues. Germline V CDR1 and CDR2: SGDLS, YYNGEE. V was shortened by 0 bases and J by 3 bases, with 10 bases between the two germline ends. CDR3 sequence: CASSVDLGNYEQYF. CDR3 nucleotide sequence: TGTGCCAGCAGCGTAGATCTGGGGAACTACGAGCAGTACTTC.

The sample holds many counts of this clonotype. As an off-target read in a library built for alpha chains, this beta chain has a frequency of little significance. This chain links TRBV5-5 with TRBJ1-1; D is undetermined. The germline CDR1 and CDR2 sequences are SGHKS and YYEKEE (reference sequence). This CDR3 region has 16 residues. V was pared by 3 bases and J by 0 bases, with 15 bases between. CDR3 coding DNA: TGTGCCAGCAGCTCAATAGGGTCCACTATGAACACTGAAGCTTTCTTT. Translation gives CASSSIGSTMNTEAFF.

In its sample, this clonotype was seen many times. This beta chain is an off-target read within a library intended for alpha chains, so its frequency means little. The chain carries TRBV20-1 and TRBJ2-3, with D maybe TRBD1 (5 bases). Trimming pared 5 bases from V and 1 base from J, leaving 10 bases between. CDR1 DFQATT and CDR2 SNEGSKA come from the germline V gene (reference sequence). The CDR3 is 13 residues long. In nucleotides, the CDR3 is TGCAGTGCTCCCAGGGCCCGCACAGATACGCAGTATTTT. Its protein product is CSAPRARTDTQYF.